One and the same sample provided the 5 T cell receptor beta chains below, sequenced in a study of T-cell reconstitution after alpha-beta-depleted transplantation in children. The TCRbeta library was prepared with unique molecular identifiers. TCRdb re-derived calls from the PCR reads in MiXCR, one entry per CDR3 protein. The sample includes approximately 1,000,000 distinct CDR3 sequences, less than 30% seen only once; the top ten take around 30%. The starting material was PBMCs, mostly from graft donor cells, obtained 360 days after TCRalphabeta/CD19-depleted stem cell transplant. The receptors were gathered from a boy in the first two years of life who had a stem cell transplant for SCID, so the T cells may come from the graft donor.

V and J are TRBV20-1 and TRBJ2-5; TRBD2 might be the D (6 bases). From germline, CDR1 is DFQATT and CDR2 SNEGSKA (reference sequence). The CDR3 is 14 residues long. Trimming removed 6 bases from V and 4 bases from J, with 18 bases in between. The CDR3 reads CSARSGPGGETQYF. The CDR3 DNA reads TGCAGTGCCAGATCCGGGCCCGGGGGAGAGACCCAGTACTTC.

The V gene is TRBV5-1, the J gene TRBJ1-2; the D gene is possibly TRBD1 (6 bases). Germline V gene lookup returns CDR1 SGHRS and CDR2 YFSETQ. V was pared by 4 bases and J by 5 bases, with 18 bases between. The CDR3 contains 15 residues. This CDR3 reads CASSIRDTGGYGYTF. CDR3 in DNA: TGCGCCAGCAGCATCCGGGACACCGGAGGGTATGGCTACACCTTC.

This clonotype was picked up a small number of times. The CDR3 DNA sequence: TGTGCCAGCAGTTTGGGGACAGGGTCTTTCGGCTACACCTTC. Amino acid sequence: CASSLGTGSFGYTF. The chain uses TRBV27 and TRBJ1-2, with 9 positions matching TRBD1. Germline CDR1 is MNHEY and CDR2 is SMNVEV (reference sequence). The CDR3 runs to 14 residues. The J segment lost 8 bases and the V segment lost 3 bases, leaving 7 bases of the junction unmatched.

This clonotype was detected a few times. The chain employs TRBV5-5 and TRBJ2-4; D call uncertain. The CDR3 extends over 16 amino acids. Germline values: CDR1 SGHKS, CDR2 YYEKEE (reference sequence). Deletions cut 3 bases from V and 2 bases from J, with 15 bases between. This CDR3 reads CASSYGMMKTKNIQYF. CDR3 sequence (DNA): TGTGCCAGCAGCTACGGTATGATGAAAACCAAAAACATTCAGTACTTC.

This clonotype was detected once. The rearrangement uses TRBV4-3 and TRBJ2-5, with D unresolved. The germline V gene encodes CDR1 LGHNA and CDR2 YSLEER. The CDR3 has 13 residues. V was trimmed by 0 bases and J by 7 bases, leaving 9 bases between them. The CDR3 nucleotides are TGCGCCAGCAGCCAAGAGCAGCGTAGGACCCAGTACTTC. It yields the protein CASSQEQRRTQYF.